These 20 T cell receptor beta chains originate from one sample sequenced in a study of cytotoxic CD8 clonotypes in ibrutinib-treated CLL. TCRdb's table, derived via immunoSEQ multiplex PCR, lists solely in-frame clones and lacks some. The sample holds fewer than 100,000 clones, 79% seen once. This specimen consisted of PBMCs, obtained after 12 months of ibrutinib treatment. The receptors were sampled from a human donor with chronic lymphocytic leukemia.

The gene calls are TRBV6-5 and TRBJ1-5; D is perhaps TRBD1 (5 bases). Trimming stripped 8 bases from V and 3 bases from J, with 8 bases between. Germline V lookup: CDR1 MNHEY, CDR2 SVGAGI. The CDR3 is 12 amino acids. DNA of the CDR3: TGTGCCAGCCGAGGGGCCAATCAGCCCCAGCATTTT. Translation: CASRGANQPQHF.

CDR3 in amino acids: CASSDDRGGETQYF. Written as DNA, the CDR3 is TGTGCCAGCAGTGATGACAGGGGGGGGGAGACCCAGTACTTC. The chain uses TRBV2 and TRBJ2-5, with 9 positions matching TRBD1. CDR3 size: 14 residues. The germline CDR1 and CDR2 sequences are SNHLY and FYNNEI. With V trimmed by 3 bases and J by 5 bases, 4 bases remained unmatched.

The CDR3: CSVGENTEAFF. CDR3 DNA: TGCAGCGTTGGGGAGAACACTGAAGCTTTCTTT. The rearrangement uses TRBV29-1 and TRBJ1-1; no reliable D call. The CDR3 covers 11 residues. The germline gives CDR1 SQVTM, CDR2 ANQGSEA. Trimming stripped 4 bases from V and 1 base from J, with 4 bases between.

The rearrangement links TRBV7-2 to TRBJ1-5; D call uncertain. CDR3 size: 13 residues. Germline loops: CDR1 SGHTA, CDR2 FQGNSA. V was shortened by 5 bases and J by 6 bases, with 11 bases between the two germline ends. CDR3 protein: CASSPHRGQPQHF. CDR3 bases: TGTGCCAGCAGCCCCCACCGGGGTCAGCCCCAGCATTTT.

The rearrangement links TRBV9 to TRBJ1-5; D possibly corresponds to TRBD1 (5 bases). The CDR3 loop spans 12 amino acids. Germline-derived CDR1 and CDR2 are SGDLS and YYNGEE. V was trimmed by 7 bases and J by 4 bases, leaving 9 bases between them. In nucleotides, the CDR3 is TGTGCCAGCGGGAAGGGGAATCAGCCCCAGCATTTT. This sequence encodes CASGKGNQPQHF.

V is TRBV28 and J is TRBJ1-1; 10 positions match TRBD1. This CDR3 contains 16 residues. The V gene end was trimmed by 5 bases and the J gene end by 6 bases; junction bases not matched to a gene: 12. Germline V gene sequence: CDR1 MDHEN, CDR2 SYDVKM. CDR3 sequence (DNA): TGTGCCAGCAGTATTCTACCGGGACAGGGGTCCCCTGAAGCTTTCTTT. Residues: CASSILPGQGSPEAFF.

Written as DNA, the CDR3 is TGCGCCAGCAGCCAGTCCGGGACACGGGGATGGGGTGAGCAGTTCTTC. It yields the protein CASSQSGTRGWGEQFF. The chain uses TRBV4-3 and TRBJ2-1; tentative D call: TRBD1 (6 bases). In germline, CDR1 is LGHNA, CDR2 YSLEER. Trimming pared 3 bases from V and 9 bases from J, leaving 21 bases between. The CDR3 totals 16 residues.

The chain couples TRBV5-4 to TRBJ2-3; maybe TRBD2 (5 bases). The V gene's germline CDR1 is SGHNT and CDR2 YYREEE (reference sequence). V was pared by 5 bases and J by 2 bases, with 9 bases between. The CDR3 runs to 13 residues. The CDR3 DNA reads TGTGCCAGCAGTAACCGGGACACAGATACGCAGTATTTT. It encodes CASSNRDTDTQYF.

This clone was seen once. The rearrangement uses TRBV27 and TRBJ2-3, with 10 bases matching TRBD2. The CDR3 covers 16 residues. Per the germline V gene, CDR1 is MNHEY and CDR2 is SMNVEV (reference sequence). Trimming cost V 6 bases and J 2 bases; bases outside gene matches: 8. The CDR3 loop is CASSLAGDFFTDTQYF. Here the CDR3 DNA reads TGTGCCAGCAGCCTAGCGGGAGATTTCTTCACAGATACGCAGTATTTT.

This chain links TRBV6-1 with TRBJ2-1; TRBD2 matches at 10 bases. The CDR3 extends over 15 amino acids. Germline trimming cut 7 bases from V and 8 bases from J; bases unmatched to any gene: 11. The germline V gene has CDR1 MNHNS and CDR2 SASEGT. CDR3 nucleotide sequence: TGTGCCAGCACCAAGAGCGGGGGGGCTTGGGATGAGCAGTTCTTC. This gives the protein CASTKSGGAWDEQFF.

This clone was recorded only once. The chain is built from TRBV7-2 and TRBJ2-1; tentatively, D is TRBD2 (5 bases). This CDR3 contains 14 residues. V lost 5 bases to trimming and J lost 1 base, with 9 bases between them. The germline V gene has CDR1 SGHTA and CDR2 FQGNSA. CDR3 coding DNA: TGTGCCAGCAGCCCCGGAGGATCCTACAATGAGCAGTTCTTC. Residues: CASSPGGSYNEQFF.

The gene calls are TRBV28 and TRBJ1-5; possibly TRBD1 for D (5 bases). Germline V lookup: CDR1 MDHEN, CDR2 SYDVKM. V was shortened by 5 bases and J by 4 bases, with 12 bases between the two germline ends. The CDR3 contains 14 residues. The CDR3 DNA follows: TGTGCCAGCAGTGCAGGGTGGGGGAATCAGCCCCAGCATTTT. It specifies CASSAGWGNQPQHF.

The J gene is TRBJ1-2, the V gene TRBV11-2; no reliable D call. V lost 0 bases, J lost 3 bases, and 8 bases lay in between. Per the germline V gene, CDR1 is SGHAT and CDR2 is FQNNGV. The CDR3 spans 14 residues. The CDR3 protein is CASSLDLGYYGYTF. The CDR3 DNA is TGTGCCAGCAGCTTAGATCTGGGGTACTATGGCTACACCTTC.

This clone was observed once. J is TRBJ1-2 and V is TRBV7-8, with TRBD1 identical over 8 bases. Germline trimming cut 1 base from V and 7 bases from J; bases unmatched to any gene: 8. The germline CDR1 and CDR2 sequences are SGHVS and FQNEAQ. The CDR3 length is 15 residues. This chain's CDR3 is CASSLGPPGGSGYTF. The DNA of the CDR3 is TGTGCCAGCAGCTTAGGGCCCCCAGGGGGCAGTGGCTACACCTTC.

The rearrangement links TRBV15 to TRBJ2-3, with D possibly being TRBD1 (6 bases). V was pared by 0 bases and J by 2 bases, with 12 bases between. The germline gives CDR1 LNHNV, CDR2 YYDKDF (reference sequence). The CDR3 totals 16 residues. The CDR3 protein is CATSRDRGHSTDTQYF. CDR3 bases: TGTGCCACCAGCAGAGATAGGGGACACTCCACAGATACGCAGTATTTT.

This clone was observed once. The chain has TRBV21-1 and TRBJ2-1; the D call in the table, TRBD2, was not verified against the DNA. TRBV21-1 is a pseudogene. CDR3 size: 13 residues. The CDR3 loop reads CATTGGDYNEQFF. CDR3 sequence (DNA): TGTGCCACCACCGGGGGGGACTACAATGAGCAGTTCTTC.

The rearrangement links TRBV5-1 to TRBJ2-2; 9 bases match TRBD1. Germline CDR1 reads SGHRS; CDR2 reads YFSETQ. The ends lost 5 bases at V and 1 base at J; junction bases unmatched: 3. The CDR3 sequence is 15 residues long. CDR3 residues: CASSWDRVNTGELFF. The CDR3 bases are TGCGCCAGCAGTTGGGACAGGGTGAACACCGGGGAGCTGTTTTTT.

Here the CDR3 DNA reads TGTGCCAGCAGCTTAGCGAGGGGGCGGGAGGGCTACGAGCAGTACTTC. It specifies CASSLARGREGYEQYF. The rearrangement joins TRBV7-2 to TRBJ2-7; TRBD2 matches at 9 bases. The germline V gene has CDR1 SGHTA and CDR2 FQGNSA. Unmatched junction bases numbered 6, after V lost 0 bases and J lost 3 bases. The CDR3 is 16 amino acids.

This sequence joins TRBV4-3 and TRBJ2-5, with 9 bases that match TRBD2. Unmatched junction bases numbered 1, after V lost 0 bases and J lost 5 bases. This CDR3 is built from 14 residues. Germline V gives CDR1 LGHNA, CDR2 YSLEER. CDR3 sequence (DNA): TGCGCCAGCAGCCAAGATGCGGGGGGGGAGACCCAGTACTTC. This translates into CASSQDAGGETQYF.

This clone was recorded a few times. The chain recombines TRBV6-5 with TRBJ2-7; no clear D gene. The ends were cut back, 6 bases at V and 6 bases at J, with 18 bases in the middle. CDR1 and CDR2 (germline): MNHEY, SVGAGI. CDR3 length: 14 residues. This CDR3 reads CASSPSGVRGEQYF. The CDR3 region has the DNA TGTGCCAGCAGCCCGAGTGGGGTCCGTGGCGAGCAGTACTTC.